This entry concerns a single T cell receptor (beta chain). The antigen is unknown. The data derive from a study of shared clonotypes between healthy human individuals. At the level of the study: Donor ages ranged 18 to 49 years: two women, a few men. There were three CD4 naive, three CD4 memory, two CD8 naive and one CD8 memory plates per donor.

Study-level results: Sharing across a few donors was seen in 4.5% to 5.5% of naive CD4 clonotypes.

The V end was cut by 0 bases, the J end by 8 bases, with 20 bases between. CDR1 and CDR2 from the germline V gene are SGHRS and YFSETQ. This CDR3 spans 16 amino acids. Genomic DNA (from each subset) was split evenly across several immunoSEQ plates. Some clones are missing from TCRdb's copy, which holds only in-frame ones; the method was immunoSEQ multiplex PCR. Counted here are more than 2 million clones, 90% to 97% occurring once; the ten biggest clones make up around 0.13%. The chain couples TRBV5-1 to TRBJ1-1, with a weak D call TRBD1 (5 bases). The TCR comes from a man between 18 and 29 years old in good health. Sequencing used naive CD4+ T cells sorted from blood. Subset denoted: CD45RA+ positively selected. The CDR3 DNA is TGCGCCAGCAGCTTGGCCCCGGGACGTGGGATAAAGGAAGCTTTCTTT. Its translation: CASSLAPGRGIKEAFF.